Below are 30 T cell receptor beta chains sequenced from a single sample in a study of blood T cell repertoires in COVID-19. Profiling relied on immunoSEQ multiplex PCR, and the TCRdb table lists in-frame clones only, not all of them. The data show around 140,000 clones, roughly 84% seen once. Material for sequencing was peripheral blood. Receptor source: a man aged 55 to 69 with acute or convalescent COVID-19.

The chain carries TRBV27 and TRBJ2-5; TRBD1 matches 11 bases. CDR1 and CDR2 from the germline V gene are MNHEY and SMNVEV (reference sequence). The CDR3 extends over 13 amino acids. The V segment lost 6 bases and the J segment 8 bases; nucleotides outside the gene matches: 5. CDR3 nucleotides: TGTGCCAGCAGCTACGGACAGGGGGCAACCCAGTACTTC. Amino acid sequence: CASSYGQGATQYF.

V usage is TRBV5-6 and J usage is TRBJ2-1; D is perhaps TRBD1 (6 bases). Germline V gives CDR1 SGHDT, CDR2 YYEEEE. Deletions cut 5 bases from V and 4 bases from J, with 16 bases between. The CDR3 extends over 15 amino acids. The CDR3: CASSPTGGGYNEQFF. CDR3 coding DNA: TGTGCCAGCAGTCCGACTGGGGGCGGGTACAATGAGCAGTTCTTC.

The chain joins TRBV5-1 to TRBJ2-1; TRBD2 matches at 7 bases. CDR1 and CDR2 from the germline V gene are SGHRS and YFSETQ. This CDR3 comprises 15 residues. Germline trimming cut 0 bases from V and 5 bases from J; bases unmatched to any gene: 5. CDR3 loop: CASSLGTSADNEQFF. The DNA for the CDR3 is TGCGCCAGCAGCTTGGGTACTAGCGCCGACAATGAGCAGTTCTTC.

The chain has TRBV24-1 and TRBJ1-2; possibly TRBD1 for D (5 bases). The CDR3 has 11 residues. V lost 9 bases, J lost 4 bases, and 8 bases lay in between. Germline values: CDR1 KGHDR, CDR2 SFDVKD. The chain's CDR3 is CATAGLYGYTF. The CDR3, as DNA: TGTGCCACCGCAGGGCTCTATGGCTACACCTTC.

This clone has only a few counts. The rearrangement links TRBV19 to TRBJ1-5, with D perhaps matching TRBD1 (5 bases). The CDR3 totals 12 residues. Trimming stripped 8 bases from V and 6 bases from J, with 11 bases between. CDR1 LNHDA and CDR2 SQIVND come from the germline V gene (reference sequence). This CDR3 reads CASSRQLQPQHF. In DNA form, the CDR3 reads TGTGCCAGTTCCCGACAGCTTCAGCCCCAGCATTTT.

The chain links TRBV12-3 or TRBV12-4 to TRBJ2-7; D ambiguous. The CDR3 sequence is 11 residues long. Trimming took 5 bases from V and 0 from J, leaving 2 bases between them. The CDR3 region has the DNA TGTGCCAGCAGTCACTCCTACGAGCAGTACTTC. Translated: CASSHSYEQYF.

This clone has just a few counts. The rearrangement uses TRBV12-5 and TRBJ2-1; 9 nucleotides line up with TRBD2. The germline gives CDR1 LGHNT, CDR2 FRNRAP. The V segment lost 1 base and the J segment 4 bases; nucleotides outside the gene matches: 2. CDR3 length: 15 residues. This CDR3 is CASGLELAGYNEQFF. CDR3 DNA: TGTGCTAGTGGTTTGGAACTAGCGGGTTACAATGAGCAGTTCTTC.

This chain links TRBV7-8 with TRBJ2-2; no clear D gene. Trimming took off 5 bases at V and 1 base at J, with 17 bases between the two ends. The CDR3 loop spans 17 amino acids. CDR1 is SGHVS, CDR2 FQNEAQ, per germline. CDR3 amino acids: CASSLPGLAQNTGELFF. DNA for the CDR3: TGTGCCAGCAGCCTCCCCGGGTTAGCCCAGAACACCGGGGAGCTGTTTTTT.

The CDR3 reads CASSFAAGGNTGELFF. The CDR3 region has the DNA TGTGCCAGCAGTTTTGCAGCGGGGGGAAACACCGGGGAGCTGTTTTTT. The chain uses TRBV28 and TRBJ2-2; 9 bases line up with TRBD2. The length of the CDR3 is 16 residues. J lost 2 bases, V lost 3 bases, and 4 bases had no gene match. The germline gives CDR1 MDHEN, CDR2 SYDVKM.

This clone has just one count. The DNA of the CDR3 is TGTGCCATCAGTGAGGTAGGTGGGCAGGTGTTTCCCCCCCTTGTTGACGAGCAGTACTTC. Its protein product is CAISEVGGQVFPPLVDEQYF. The J gene is TRBJ2-7, the V gene TRBV10-3; D is uncertain. Per the germline V gene, CDR1 is ENHRY and CDR2 is SYGVKD. The CDR3 covers 20 residues. The ends were cut back, 2 bases at V and 5 bases at J, with 31 bases in the middle.

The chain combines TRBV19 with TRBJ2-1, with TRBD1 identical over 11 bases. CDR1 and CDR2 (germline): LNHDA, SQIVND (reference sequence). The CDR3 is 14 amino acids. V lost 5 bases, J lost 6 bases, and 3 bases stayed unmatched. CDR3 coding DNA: TGTGCCAGTAGTCCGGGGACAGGGGGCAATGAGCAGTTCTTC. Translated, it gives CASSPGTGGNEQFF.

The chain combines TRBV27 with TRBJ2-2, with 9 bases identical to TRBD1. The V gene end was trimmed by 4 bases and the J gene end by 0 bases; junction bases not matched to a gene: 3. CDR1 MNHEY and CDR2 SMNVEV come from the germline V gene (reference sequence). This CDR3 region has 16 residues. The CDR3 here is CASSSGTGTNTGELFF. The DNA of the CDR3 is TGTGCCAGCAGTTCCGGGACAGGGACGAACACCGGGGAGCTGTTTTTT.

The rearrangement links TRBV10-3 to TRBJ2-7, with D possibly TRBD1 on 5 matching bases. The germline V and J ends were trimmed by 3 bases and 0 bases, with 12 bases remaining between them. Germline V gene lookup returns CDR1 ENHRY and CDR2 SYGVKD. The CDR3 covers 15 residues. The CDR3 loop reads CAISDRTKNSYEQYF. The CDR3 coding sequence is TGTGCCATCAGTGATAGGACAAAAAACTCCTACGAGCAGTACTTC.

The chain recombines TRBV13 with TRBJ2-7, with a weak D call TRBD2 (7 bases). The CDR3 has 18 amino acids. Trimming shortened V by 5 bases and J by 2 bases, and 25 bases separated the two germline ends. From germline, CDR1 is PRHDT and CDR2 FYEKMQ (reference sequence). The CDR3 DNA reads TGTGCCAGCAGCGCCCTAGGGACCTGGGGGGGGCTTACCTACGAGCAGTACTTC. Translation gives CASSALGTWGGLTYEQYF.

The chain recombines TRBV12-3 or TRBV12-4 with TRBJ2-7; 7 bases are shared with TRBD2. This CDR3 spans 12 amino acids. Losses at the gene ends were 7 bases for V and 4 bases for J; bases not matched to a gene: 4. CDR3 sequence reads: CASTGGTYEQYF. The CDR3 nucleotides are TGTGCCAGCACCGGGGGGACTTACGAGCAGTACTTC.

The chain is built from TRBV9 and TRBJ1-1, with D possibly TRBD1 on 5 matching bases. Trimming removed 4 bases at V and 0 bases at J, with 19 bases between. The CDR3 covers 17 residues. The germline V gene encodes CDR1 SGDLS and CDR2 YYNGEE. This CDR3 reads CASSPLRGYNMNTEAFF. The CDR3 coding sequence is TGTGCCAGCAGCCCTCTTAGGGGATACAACATGAACACTGAAGCTTTCTTT.

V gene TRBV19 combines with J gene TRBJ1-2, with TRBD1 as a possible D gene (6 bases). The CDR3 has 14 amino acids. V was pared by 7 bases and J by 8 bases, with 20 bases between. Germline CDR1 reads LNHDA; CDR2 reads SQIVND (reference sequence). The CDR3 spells CASKAQQGLAGYTF. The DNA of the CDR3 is TGTGCCAGTAAAGCGCAACAGGGACTAGCCGGCTACACCTTC.

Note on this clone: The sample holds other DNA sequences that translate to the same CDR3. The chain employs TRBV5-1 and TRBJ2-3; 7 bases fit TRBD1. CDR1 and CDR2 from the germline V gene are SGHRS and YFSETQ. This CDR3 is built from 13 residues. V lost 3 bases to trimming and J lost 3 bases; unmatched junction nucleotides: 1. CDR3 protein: CASSSQGTDTQYF. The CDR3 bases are TGCGCCAGCAGCTCACAGGGGACAGATACGCAGTATTTT.

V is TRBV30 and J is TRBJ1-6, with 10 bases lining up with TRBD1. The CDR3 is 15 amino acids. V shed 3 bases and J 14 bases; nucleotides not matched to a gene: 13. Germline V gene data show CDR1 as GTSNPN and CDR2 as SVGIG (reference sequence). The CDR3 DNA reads TGTGCCTGGAGCCTCACCGGGACAGGGGACGGGACCCTCCACTTT. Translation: CAWSLTGTGDGTLHF.

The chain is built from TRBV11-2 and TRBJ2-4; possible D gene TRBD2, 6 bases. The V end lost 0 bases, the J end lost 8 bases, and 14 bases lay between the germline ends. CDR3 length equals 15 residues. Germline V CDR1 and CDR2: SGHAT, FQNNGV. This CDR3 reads CASSLDPREVDIQYF. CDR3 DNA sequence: TGTGCCAGCAGCTTAGATCCGCGGGAAGTGGACATTCAGTACTTC.

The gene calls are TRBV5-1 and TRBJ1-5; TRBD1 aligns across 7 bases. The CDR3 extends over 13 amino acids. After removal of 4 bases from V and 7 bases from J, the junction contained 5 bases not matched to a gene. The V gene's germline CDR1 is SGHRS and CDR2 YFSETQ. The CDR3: CASSRDSQQPQHF. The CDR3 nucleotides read TGCGCCAGCAGCCGGGACAGTCAACAGCCCCAGCATTTT. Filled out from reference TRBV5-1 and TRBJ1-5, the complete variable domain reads KAGVTQTPRYLIKTRGQQVTLSCSPISGHRSVSWYQQTPGQGLQFLFEYFSETQRNKGNFPGRFSGRQFSNSRSEMNVSTLELGDSALYLCASSRDSQQPQHFGDGTRLSIL.

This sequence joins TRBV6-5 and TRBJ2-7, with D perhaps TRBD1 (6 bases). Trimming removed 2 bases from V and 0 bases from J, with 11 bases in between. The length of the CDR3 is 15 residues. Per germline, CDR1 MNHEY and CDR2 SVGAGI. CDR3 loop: CASSYGTLSSYEQYF. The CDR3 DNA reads TGTGCCAGCAGTTACGGGACACTGAGCTCCTACGAGCAGTACTTC.

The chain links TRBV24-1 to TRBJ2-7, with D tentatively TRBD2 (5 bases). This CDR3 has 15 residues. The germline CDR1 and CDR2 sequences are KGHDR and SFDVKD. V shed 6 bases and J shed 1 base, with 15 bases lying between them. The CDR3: CATSPSGIKSYEQYF. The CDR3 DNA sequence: TGTGCCACCAGTCCATCGGGGATTAAATCCTACGAGCAGTACTTC.

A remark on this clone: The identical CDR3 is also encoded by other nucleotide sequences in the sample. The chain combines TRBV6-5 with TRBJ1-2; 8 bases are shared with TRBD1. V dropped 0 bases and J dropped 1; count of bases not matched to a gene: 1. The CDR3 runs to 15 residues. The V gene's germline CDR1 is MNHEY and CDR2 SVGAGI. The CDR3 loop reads CASSYSGQGNYGYTF. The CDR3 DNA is TGTGCCAGCAGTTACTCCGGACAGGGTAACTATGGCTACACCTTC.

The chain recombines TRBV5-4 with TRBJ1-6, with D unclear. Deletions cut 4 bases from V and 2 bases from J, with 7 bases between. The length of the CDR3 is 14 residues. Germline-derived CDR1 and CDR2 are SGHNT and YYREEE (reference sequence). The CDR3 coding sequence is TGTGCCAGCAGCGGTACAGCCTATAATTCACCCCTCCACTTT. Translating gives CASSGTAYNSPLHF.

The CDR3 DNA follows: TGTGCCAGCAGGCCTCATCAGGTTTACAATTCACCCCTCCACTTT. Translated: CASRPHQVYNSPLHF. The chain couples TRBV28 to TRBJ1-6; D not resolved. V shed 6 bases and J shed 7 bases, with 16 bases lying between them. There are 15 residues in the CDR3. Per germline, CDR1 MDHEN and CDR2 SYDVKM.

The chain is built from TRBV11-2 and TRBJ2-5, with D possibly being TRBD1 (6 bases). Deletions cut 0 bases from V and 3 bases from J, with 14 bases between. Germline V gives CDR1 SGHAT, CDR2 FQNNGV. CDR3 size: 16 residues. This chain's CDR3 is CASSLDGQWSEETQYF. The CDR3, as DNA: TGTGCCAGCAGCTTAGATGGACAGTGGTCGGAAGAGACCCAGTACTTC.

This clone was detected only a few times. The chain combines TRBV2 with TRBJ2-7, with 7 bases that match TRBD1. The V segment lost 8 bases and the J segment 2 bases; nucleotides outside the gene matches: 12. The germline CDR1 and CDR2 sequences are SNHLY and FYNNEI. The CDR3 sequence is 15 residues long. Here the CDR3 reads CASSRDSGAAYEQYF. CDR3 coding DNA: TGTGCCAGCTCCCGGGACAGCGGCGCCGCCTACGAGCAGTACTTC.

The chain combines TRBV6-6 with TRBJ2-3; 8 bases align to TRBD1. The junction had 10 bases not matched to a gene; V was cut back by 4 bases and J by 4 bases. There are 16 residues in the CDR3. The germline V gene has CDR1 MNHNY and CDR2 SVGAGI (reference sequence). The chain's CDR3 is CASSSPGQGLPDTQYF. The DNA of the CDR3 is TGTGCCAGCAGTTCCCCTGGACAGGGTCTGCCAGATACGCAGTATTTT.

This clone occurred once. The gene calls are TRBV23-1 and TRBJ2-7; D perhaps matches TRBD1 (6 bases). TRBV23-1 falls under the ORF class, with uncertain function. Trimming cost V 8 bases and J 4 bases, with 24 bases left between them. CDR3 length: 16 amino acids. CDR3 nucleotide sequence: TGCGCCAGCGGCCTCCCGGGACATCTCATTTCTTACGAGCAGTACTTC. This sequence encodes CASGLPGHLISYEQYF.